A selection of T cell receptor beta chains follows, all from one sample in a study of T cell responses to AZD1222 COVID-19 vaccine. The data were produced by immunoSEQ multiplex PCR, yet TCRdb's version contains in-frame clones alone and is incomplete. The sample lists 100,000 to 150,000 clones, 80% to 90% occurring once. The sample consisted of peripheral blood, taken on day 0 of AZD1222 vaccination. The receptors shown here come from an adult in good health. CDR3s include the opening cysteine and the closing phenylalanine or tryptophan. Each record gives: V gene, CDR3 length, J gene, D gene, clone size, CDR3 protein, CDR3 DNA. The D gene is left open where the match is weak. Some rows mark clone size as missing; the rest say once, few, many or name a class of expanded clone.

V gene: TRBV4-2
CDR3 length: 16
J gene: TRBJ2-3
D gene: TRBD2
clone size: .
CDR3 protein: CASSQGLAGGKDTQYF
CDR3 DNA: TGTGCCAGCAGCCAAGGTTTAGCGGGTGGAAAAGATACGCAGTATTTT

V gene: TRBV12-3/TRBV12-4
CDR3 length: 12
J gene: TRBJ1-4
D gene: .
clone size: .
CDR3 protein: CASRQRDEKLFF
CDR3 DNA: TGTGCCAGCAGACAGAGGGATGAAAAACTGTTTTTT

V gene: TRBV3-1/TRBV3-2
CDR3 length: 14
J gene: TRBJ2-7
D gene: .
clone size: few
CDR3 protein: CASSQTSLPGEQYF
CDR3 DNA: TGTGCCAGCAGCCAAACCTCGCTCCCGGGGGAGCAGTACTTC

V gene: TRBV7-2
CDR3 length: 14
J gene: TRBJ1-2
D gene: .
clone size: .
CDR3 protein: CASSPGGLGFGYTF
CDR3 DNA: TGTGCCAGCAGCCCTGGAGGTTTAGGGTTTGGCTACACCTTC

V gene: TRBV5-1
CDR3 length: 13
J gene: TRBJ1-1
D gene: .
clone size: few
CDR3 protein: CASSLNQNTEAFF
CDR3 DNA: TGCGCCAGCAGCTTGAACCAGAACACTGAAGCTTTCTTT

V gene: TRBV20-1
CDR3 length: 11
J gene: TRBJ1-1
D gene: .
clone size: .
CDR3 protein: CSARSDTEAFF
CDR3 DNA: TGCAGTGCTAGGAGTGACACTGAAGCTTTCTTT

V gene: TRBV18
CDR3 length: 22
J gene: TRBJ2-2
D gene: TRBD2
clone size: .
CDR3 protein: CASSPGTSGLAGGALNTGELFF
CDR3 DNA: TGTGCCAGCTCACCAGGGACATCTGGACTAGCGGGAGGAGCCCTGAACACCGGGGAGCTGTTTTTT

V gene: TRBV5-6
CDR3 length: 13
J gene: TRBJ1-1
D gene: .
clone size: .
CDR3 protein: CASSLAHRAEAFF
CDR3 DNA: TGTGCCAGCAGCTTGGCTCACAGGGCTGAAGCTTTCTTT

V gene: TRBV6-2/TRBV6-3
CDR3 length: 14
J gene: TRBJ1-2
D gene: TRBD1
clone size: .
CDR3 protein: CASSYGTANYGYTF
CDR3 DNA: TGTGCCAGCAGTTATGGGACAGCAAACTATGGCTACACCTTC

V gene: TRBV3-1/TRBV3-2
CDR3 length: 15
J gene: TRBJ2-5
D gene: .
clone size: .
CDR3 protein: CASSQESQGWETQYF
CDR3 DNA: TGTGCCAGCAGCCAAGAATCTCAGGGTTGGGAGACCCAGTACTTC

V gene: TRBV6-2/TRBV6-3
CDR3 length: 15
J gene: TRBJ1-5
D gene: .
clone size: .
CDR3 protein: CASGPDGYSNQPQHF
CDR3 DNA: TGTGCCAGCGGCCCGGACGGCTATAGCAATCAGCCCCAGCATTTT

V gene: TRBV5-6
CDR3 length: 13
J gene: TRBJ2-7
D gene: .
clone size: .
CDR3 protein: CASSRSLTYEQYF
CDR3 DNA: TGTGCCAGCAGCCGGAGTCTTACCTACGAGCAGTACTTC

V gene: TRBV4-3
CDR3 length: 17
J gene: TRBJ1-5
D gene: .
clone size: .
CDR3 protein: CASSQTLQGNSNQPQHF
CDR3 DNA: TGCGCCAGCAGCCAAACCCTTCAGGGGAATAGCAATCAGCCCCAGCATTTT

V gene: TRBV7-5
CDR3 length: 15
J gene: TRBJ2-7
D gene: .
clone size: .
CDR3 protein: CARSARGQGAWEQYF
CDR3 DNA: TGTGCCAGAAGCGCCCGGGGACAGGGGGCGTGGGAGCAGTACTTC